The rows below give T cell receptor beta chains drawn from one sample of a study of cytomegalovirus exposure and HLA in healthy donors. Data came from immunoSEQ multiplex PCR; TCRdb stores just in-frame clones and leaves some out. The table records roughly 120,000 clones, roughly 74% of them present only once. Sample: PBMCs. These receptors were collected from a woman in her 50s in good health and CMV-seropositive. The CDR3 runs from the conserved cysteine through the conserved F or W. The order of the fields is J gene, V gene, D gene, clone size, CDR3 protein, CDR3 DNA. A D gene is named only where the DNA matches it firmly. Not every row has a clone size; where given, it reads once, few, many or a size class.

TRBJ1-6 TRBV18 TRBD1 few CASSPNRDRVSPLHF TGTGCCAGCTCACCGAACCGGGACAGAGTTTCACCCCTCCACTTT
TRBJ2-1 TRBV7-6 TRBD2 - CASSLGRGVEQFF TGTGCCAGCAGCTTAGGGCGGGGGGTTGAGCAGTTCTTC
TRBJ2-3 TRBV27 TRBD2 - CASRPPLGSLAGANTDAQYF TGTGCCAGCAGACCCCCACTAGGGTCTTTAGCGGGGGCCAACACAGATGCGCAGTATTTT
TRBJ1-6 TRBV10-3 - - CATSDSPLHF TGTGCCACCTCAGATTCACCCCTCCACTTT
TRBJ1-1 TRBV19 TRBD1 - CASTRTGPMNTEAFF TGTGCCAGTACTCGGACAGGGCCCATGAACACTGAAGCTTTCTTT
TRBJ1-2 TRBV19 TRBD1 - CASRPTGTYGYTF TGTGCCAGTAGACCGACAGGGACCTATGGCTACACCTTC
TRBJ1-5 TRBV4-3 - - CASSQDIGDGQPQHF TGCGCCAGCAGCCAAGATATCGGGGATGGTCAGCCCCAGCATTTT
TRBJ2-3 TRBV11-3 - - CASSGGVKSTDTQYF TGTGCCAGCAGCGGCGGTGTTAAAAGCACAGATACGCAGTATTTT
TRBJ1-4 TRBV27 TRBD1 - CASSPRKDRGGEKLFF TGTGCCAGCAGTCCCCGTAAGGACAGGGGTGGTGAAAAACTGTTTTTT
TRBJ2-1 TRBV15 TRBD2 - CATSRITSGVHEQFF TGTGCCACCAGCAGAATAACTAGCGGGGTGCATGAGCAGTTCTTC
TRBJ2-5 TRBV28 TRBD2 - CASSSLAGGGETQYF TGTGCCAGCAGTTCCTTAGCGGGGGGCGGAGAGACCCAGTACTTC
TRBJ1-4 TRBV30 - - CSLAKGSGPNEKLFF TGTTCTCTGGCGAAGGGGTCAGGGCCAAATGAAAAACTGTTTTTT
TRBJ2-3 TRBV7-9 TRBD2 once CASSLTGLAGRDTQYF TGTGCCAGCAGCCTAACGGGACTAGCGGGGAGGGATACGCAGTATTTT
TRBJ2-5 TRBV7-6 TRBD2 once CASSLALAGMETQYF TGTGCCAGCAGCTTAGCTCTAGCGGGGATGGAGACCCAGTACTTC
TRBJ1-2 TRBV7-8 TRBD1 once CASSAGTATHYYGYTF TGTGCCAGCAGCGCCGGGACAGCAACACACTACTATGGCTACACCTTC
TRBJ1-1 TRBV5-5 - few CASSLPYRSEAFF TGTGCCAGCAGCTTGCCTTACAGATCCGAAGCTTTCTTT
TRBJ1-1 TRBV19 TRBD1 - CASRVTGHNTEAFF TGTGCCAGTAGGGTGACAGGGCATAACACTGAAGCTTTCTTT
TRBJ1-2 TRBV7-9 TRBD1 - CASSPPDRARYGYTF TGTGCCAGCAGCCCCCCGGACAGGGCTAGGTATGGCTACACCTTC
TRBJ1-2 TRBV19 - - CASSIGRRGSYGYTF TGTGCCAGTAGTATAGGTCGTCGGGGAAGCTATGGCTACACCTTC
TRBJ1-4 TRBV18 - few CASSYSGAGEKLFF TGTGCCAGCTCTTACTCAGGGGCTGGAGAAAAACTGTTTTTT
TRBJ1-1 TRBV21-1 - - CASPGAGVPTEAFF TGTGCCAGCCCCGGTGCGGGGGTGCCCACTGAAGCTTTCTTT
TRBJ1-2 TRBV2 - - CASSTGTKQFTHGYTF TGTGCCAGCAGCACCGGGACAAAGCAGTTTACCCATGGCTACACCTTC
TRBJ2-7 TRBV4-1 TRBD2 few CASSHWTSPEQYF TGCGCCAGCAGCCACTGGACTAGCCCCGAGCAGTACTTC
TRBJ2-5 TRBV20-1 - - CSAHTGREQYF TGCAGTGCACACACAGGGCGTGAGCAGTACTTC
TRBJ1-2 TRBV30 TRBD1 once CAWSRTGGAGYTF TGTGCCTGGAGTAGGACAGGGGGGGCTGGCTACACCTTC
TRBJ2-5 TRBV10-3 TRBD1 - CAISESIMTGAKQNSLTQYF TGTGCCATCAGTGAGTCGATTATGACAGGGGCCAAACAGAACAGTTTGACCCAGTACTTC
TRBJ1-3 TRBV11-2 - few CASSLETGRTSGNTIYF TGTGCCAGCAGCTTAGAGACAGGACGGACATCTGGAAACACCATATATTTT
TRBJ1-2 TRBV7-9 TRBD1 - CASSFETGPYGYTF TGTGCCAGCAGCTTTGAGACAGGGCCCTATGGCTACACCTTC
TRBJ1-2 TRBV2 - few CASVRRTGHFNGYTF TGTGCCAGCGTACGCCGGACTGGCCATTTTAATGGCTACACCTTC
TRBJ1-6 TRBV2 TRBD1 - CAGRDRANSPLHF TGTGCCGGCAGGGACAGGGCGAATTCACCCCTCCACTTT
TRBJ2-2 TRBV5-1 TRBD2 - CASSRGNMGLVYTGELFF TGCGCCAGCAGCCGGGGAAATATGGGACTAGTGTATACCGGGGAGCTGTTTTTT